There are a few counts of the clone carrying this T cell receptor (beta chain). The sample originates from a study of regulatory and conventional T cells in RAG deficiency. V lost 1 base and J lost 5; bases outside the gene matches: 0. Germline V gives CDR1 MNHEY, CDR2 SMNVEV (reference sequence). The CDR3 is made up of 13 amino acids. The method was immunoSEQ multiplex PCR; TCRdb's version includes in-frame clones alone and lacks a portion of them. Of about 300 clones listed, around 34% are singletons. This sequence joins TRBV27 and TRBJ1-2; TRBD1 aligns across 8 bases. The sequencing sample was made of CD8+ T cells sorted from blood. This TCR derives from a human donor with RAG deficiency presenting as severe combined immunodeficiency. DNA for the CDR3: TGTGCCAGCAGTTTATACAGGGGGTATGGCTACACCTTC. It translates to CASSLYRGYGYTF.